This T cell receptor (beta chain) was obtained from a study of blood T cells in healthy people across ages. Germline lookup yields CDR1 SQVTM and CDR2 ANQGSEA. V lost 7 bases and J lost 3; bases outside the gene matches: 9. The CDR3 consists of 13 residues. The authors ran a second PCR of 7 to 11 cycles using a sample-barcoded 5' primer and a J-beta primer mix. TCRdb independently ran MiXCR on the 5' RACE reads; one entry per CDR3 protein. The sample lists nearly 800,000 distinct CDR3 sequences; 25% were seen once. The data also belong to a second study, concerning T cells of mothers and their children.

Sequencing was carried out using blood. V usage is TRBV29-1 and J usage is TRBJ2-7; TRBD1 matches 7 bases. The sequence came from a boy between 10 and 17 years old in good health. The CDR3 DNA follows: TGCAGCGCCTCAGGCCAGGGGGTCTACGAGCAGTACTTC. It codes for CSASGQGVYEQYF.